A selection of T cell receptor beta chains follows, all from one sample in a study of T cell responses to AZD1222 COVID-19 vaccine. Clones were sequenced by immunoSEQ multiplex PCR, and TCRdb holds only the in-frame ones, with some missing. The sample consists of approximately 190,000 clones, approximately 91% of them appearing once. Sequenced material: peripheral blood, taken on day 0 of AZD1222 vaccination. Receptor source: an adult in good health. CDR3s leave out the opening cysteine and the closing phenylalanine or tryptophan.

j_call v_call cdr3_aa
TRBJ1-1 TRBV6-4 ASSERTENTEAF
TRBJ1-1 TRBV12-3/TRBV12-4 ASMSTLAF
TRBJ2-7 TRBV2 ASSDRGLSYEQY
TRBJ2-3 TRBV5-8 ASSLRDRETDTQY
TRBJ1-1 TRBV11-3 ASSFSGERTEAF
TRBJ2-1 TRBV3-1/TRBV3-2 ASSQTSGGPWAYNEQF
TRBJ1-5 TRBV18 ASSPEVDQPQH
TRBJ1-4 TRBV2 ASSEMTGGYEKLF
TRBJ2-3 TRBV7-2 ASSLAPGSTDTQY
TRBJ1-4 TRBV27 ASKNGQGVEKLF
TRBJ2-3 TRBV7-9 ASSFRGAVSDTQY
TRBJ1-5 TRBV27 ASSLKTGGYQPQH
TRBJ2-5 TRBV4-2 ASSQGTEQETQY
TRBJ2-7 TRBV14 ASSQDTSYEQY
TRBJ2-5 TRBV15 ATSPTSGGETQY
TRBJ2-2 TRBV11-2 ASSPVAYTGELF
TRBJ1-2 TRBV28 ASSPGRSYT
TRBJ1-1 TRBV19 ASSSRADRGLTEAF
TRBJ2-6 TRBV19 ASSIAAGFGANVLT
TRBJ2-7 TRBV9 ASSVGDRVTYEQY
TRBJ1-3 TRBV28 ASSLGGGQGEGDTIY
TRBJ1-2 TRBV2 ASSEVKSYGYT
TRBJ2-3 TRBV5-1 ASSLSGVSTDTQY
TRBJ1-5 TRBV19 ASRAGTGVGQPQH
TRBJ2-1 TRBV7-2 ASSLAAVNEQF
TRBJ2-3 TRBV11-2 ASSPGGGRAADTQY
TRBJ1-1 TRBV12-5 ASGFLSEAF
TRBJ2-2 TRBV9 ASSVETSGRYDGELF
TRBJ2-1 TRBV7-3 ASSLLASGNYNEQF
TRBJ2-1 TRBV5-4 ASSFHNYNEQF
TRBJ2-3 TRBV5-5 ASSLDDRTDTQY
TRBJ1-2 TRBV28 ASRGGRYGYT
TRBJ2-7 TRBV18 ASSPSRDRVYEQY
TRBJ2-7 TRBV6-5 ASSITESYEQY
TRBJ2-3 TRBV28 ASSGTWGGGTDTQY
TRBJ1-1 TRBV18 ASSPAGLNTEAF
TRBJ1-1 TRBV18 ASSGLSGTEAF
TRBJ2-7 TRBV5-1 ASSLERGWAYEQY
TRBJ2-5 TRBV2 ASSPGEETQY
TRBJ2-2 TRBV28 ASNTAGRFWELF
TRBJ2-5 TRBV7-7 ASSLGAGGGETQY
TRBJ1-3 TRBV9 ASSIIGANTIY
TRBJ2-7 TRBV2 ASRSSSYEQY
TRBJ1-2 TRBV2 ASSKGGYT
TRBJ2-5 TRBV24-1 ATSDQLETQY
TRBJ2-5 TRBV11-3 ASSLGTSGGQETQY
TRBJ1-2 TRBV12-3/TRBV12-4 ASSMQGVGGYT
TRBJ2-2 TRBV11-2 ASSRTSGRALWELF
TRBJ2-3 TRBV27 ASRGRNTDTQY
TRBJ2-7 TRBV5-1 ASSSTGTSYEQY
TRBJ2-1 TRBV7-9 ASSLSLAGAHNEQF
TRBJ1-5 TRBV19 ASRDGQGNQPQH
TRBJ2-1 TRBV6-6 ASRDPRLAGGTEQF
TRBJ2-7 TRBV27 ASSSHLFRFSGRNEQY
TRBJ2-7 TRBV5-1 ASSLGLRVPYEQY
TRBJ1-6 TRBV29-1 SVTEENNSPLH
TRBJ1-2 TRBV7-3 ASSLSGATNYGYT
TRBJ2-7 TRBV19 ASSRTSGQAYEQY
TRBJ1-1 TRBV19 ASSIRQGMNTEAF
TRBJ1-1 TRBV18 ASSPGPTGTLAF